One sample yielded the 32 T cell receptor beta chains listed below, sequenced in a study of T cell changes during pregnancy in multiple sclerosis. Only in-frame clones appear in the TCRdb table, and some are missing; sequencing was by immunoSEQ multiplex PCR. The table lists tens of thousands of clones, roughly nine tenths of them singletons. The sample was CD8+ T cells from peripheral blood mononuclear cells, taken in the first trimester of pregnancy. These receptors were taken from a female donor with multiple sclerosis, enrolled in a pregnancy study.

The chain joins TRBV7-8 to TRBJ1-6; TRBD1 matches 8 bases. This CDR3 region has 14 residues. CDR1 and CDR2 from the germline V gene are SGHVS and FQNEAQ. Trimming cost V 5 bases and J 8 bases; bases outside gene matches: 5. Written as DNA, the CDR3 is TGTGCCAGCAGCGAAGGGACAGGTGATTCACCCCTCCACTTT. This encodes CASSEGTGDSPLHF.

The DNA for the CDR3 is TGCGCCAGCAGCCACCTCCAGGGGGAAGGAGAAAAACTGTTTTTT. It encodes CASSHLQGEGEKLFF. This rearrangement joins TRBV4-1 to TRBJ1-4; TRBD1 matches at 7 bases. V shed 3 bases and J 8 bases; nucleotides not matched to a gene: 9. This CDR3 region has 15 residues. Germline lookup yields CDR1 MGHRA and CDR2 YSYEKL.

The CDR3 DNA sequence: TGTGCCTGGAGTGTACAGGTGAACTATGGCTACACCTTC. Its protein is CAWSVQVNYGYTF. The chain recombines TRBV30 with TRBJ1-2; possible D gene TRBD1, 5 bases. V lost 0 bases and J lost 2, with 7 bases in between. CDR1 and CDR2 (germline): GTSNPN, SVGIG (reference sequence). The CDR3 extends over 13 amino acids. The entire variable domain, with the rest obtained from reference TRBV30 and TRBJ1-2, is as follows: SQTIHQWPATLVQPVGSPLSLECTVEGTSNPNLYWYRQAAGRGLQLLFYSVGIGQISSEVPQNLSASRPQDRQFILSSKKLLLSDSGFYLCAWSVQVNYGYTFGSGTRLTVV.

CDR3 nucleotide sequence: TGTGCCAGCAGCCCGGGACTAGCGGGAGGAGGGGCCTACAATGAGCAGTTCTTC. Translated, it gives CASSPGLAGGGAYNEQFF. The V call is TRBV7-8, the J call TRBJ2-1; 15 nucleotides align to TRBD2. Per germline, CDR1 SGHVS and CDR2 FQNEAQ. The length of the CDR3 is 18 residues. The junction had 7 bases not matched to a gene; V was cut back by 5 bases and J by 2 bases.

In DNA form, the CDR3 reads TGCGCCAGCAGTGTTACCAGGGCGGTTTCTAGCGGGGACTCCTACGAGCAGTACTTC. Residues: CASSVTRAVSSGDSYEQYF. V and J are TRBV10-2 and TRBJ2-7, with TRBD2 matching 9 bases. The CDR3 runs 19 residues. The V and J ends lost 4 bases and 0 bases, in that order; junction bases with no gene match: 16. Looked up from germline, CDR1 is WSHSY and CDR2 is SAAADI.

This chain joins TRBV5-4 and TRBJ2-2, with D uncertain. The germline CDR1 and CDR2 sequences are SGHNT and YYREEE (reference sequence). The CDR3 is 13 residues long. Trimming took 4 bases from V and 0 from J, leaving 4 bases between them. Here the CDR3 reads CASSHSNTGELFF. CDR3 DNA: TGTGCCAGCAGCCATTCGAACACCGGGGAGCTGTTTTTT.

The CDR3 region is CASSLGTGGDEQFF. Written as DNA, the CDR3 is TGCGCCAGCAGCTTGGGAACAGGGGGAGATGAGCAGTTCTTC. V and J are TRBV5-1 and TRBJ2-1; TRBD1 matches 8 bases. The ends lost 0 bases at V and 8 bases at J; junction bases unmatched: 4. Germline CDR1 is SGHRS and CDR2 is YFSETQ. The CDR3 has 14 amino acids.

The chain carries TRBV4-3 and TRBJ1-1, with TRBD1 matching over 7 bases. CDR1 is LGHNA, CDR2 YSLEER, per germline. V trimming: 4 bases; J trimming: 1 base; junction bases outside the gene matches: 9. The CDR3 spans 16 residues. In DNA, the CDR3 is TGCGCCAGCAGCCTCACTCGGACAGGCCCGAACACTGAAGCTTTCTTT. Protein sequence: CASSLTRTGPNTEAFF.

The V gene is TRBV5-5, the J gene TRBJ1-5; a possible D gene is TRBD1 (6 bases). Looked up from germline, CDR1 is SGHKS and CDR2 is YYEKEE (reference sequence). The germline V and J ends were trimmed by 4 bases and 4 bases, with 18 bases remaining between them. This CDR3 has 16 amino acids. CDR3 DNA sequence: TGTGCCAGCAGCGGATACCCGCAGGGGTTGAATCAGCCCCAGCATTTT. This gives the protein CASSGYPQGLNQPQHF. The variable domain in full, with the rest retrieved from reference TRBV5-5 and TRBJ1-5, is DAGVTQSPTHLIKTRGQQVTLRCSPISGHKSVSWYQQVLGQGPQFIFQYYEKEERGRGNFPDRFSARQFPNYSSELNVNALLLGDSALYLCASSGYPQGLNQPQHFGDGTRLSIL.

This clone was seen once. The gene calls are TRBV19 and TRBJ2-7; TRBD1 agrees at 8 bases. This CDR3 region has 15 residues. The germline gives CDR1 LNHDA, CDR2 SQIVND (reference sequence). The V and J ends lost 4 bases and 5 bases, in that order; junction bases with no gene match: 10. CDR3 DNA sequence: TGTGCCAGTAGTAGACGACAGGGGATAGGCGACGAGCAGTACTTC. Its translation: CASSRRQGIGDEQYF.

The V call is TRBV5-4, the J call TRBJ2-3, with 8 bases that match TRBD2. Germline assignment: CDR1 SGHNT and CDR2 YYREEE (reference sequence). This CDR3 region has 15 residues. Germline trimming cut 0 bases from V and 6 bases from J; bases unmatched to any gene: 6. The CDR3 DNA follows: TGTGCCAGCAGCTTGGCAGCGGGAGATTACGATACGCAGTATTTT. Amino acid sequence: CASSLAAGDYDTQYF.

This chain links TRBV5-1 with TRBJ2-7; TRBD2 aligns across 11 bases. J lost 7 bases, V lost 1 base, and 4 bases had no gene match. Germline-derived CDR1 and CDR2 are SGHRS and YFSETQ. The CDR3 extends over 14 amino acids. CDR3 protein: CASSLTSGSWEQYF. CDR3 DNA: TGCGCCAGCAGCTTGACTAGCGGGAGTTGGGAGCAGTACTTC. Full variable domain (rest looked up from reference TRBV5-1 and TRBJ2-7): KAGVTQTPRYLIKTRGQQVTLSCSPISGHRSVSWYQQTPGQGLQFLFEYFSETQRNKGNFPGRFSGRQFSNSRSEMNVSTLELGDSALYLCASSLTSGSWEQYFGPGTRLTVT.

The genes are TRBV10-3 and TRBJ2-7; 13 bases map to TRBD2. Per germline, CDR1 ENHRY and CDR2 SYGVKD. The V and J ends lost 10 bases and 0 bases, in that order; junction bases with no gene match: 6. The CDR3 runs 15 residues. The CDR3 DNA sequence: TGTGCCACTACGACTAGCGGGAGGCACTCCTACGAGCAGTACTTC. This codes for CATTTSGRHSYEQYF.

The chain couples TRBV29-1 to TRBJ2-7, with 13 bases aligning to TRBD2. The CDR3 loop spans 14 amino acids. Losses at the gene ends were 4 bases for V and 1 base for J; bases not matched to a gene: 1. CDR1 is SQVTM and CDR2 is ANQGSEA in the germline V gene. The CDR3 sequence is CSVVLAGGSYEQYF. DNA for the CDR3: TGCAGCGTTGTACTAGCGGGAGGGTCCTACGAGCAGTACTTC.

V gene TRBV15 combines with J gene TRBJ2-1, with TRBD2 matching over 10 bases. The CDR3 totals 14 residues. The trim removed 5 bases at V and 5 bases at J, leaving 3 bases unmatched. In germline, CDR1 is LNHNV, CDR2 YYDKDF (reference sequence). The CDR3: CATSQAGGNNEQFF. CDR3 DNA: TGTGCCACCAGCCAAGCGGGAGGGAACAATGAGCAGTTCTTC.

The V gene is TRBV7-9, the J gene TRBJ2-2; 9 nucleotides match TRBD2. From germline, CDR1 is SEHNR and CDR2 FQNEAQ (reference sequence). The CDR3 sequence is 16 residues long. Unmatched junction bases numbered 5, after V lost 5 bases and J lost 1 base. Here the CDR3 DNA reads TGTGCCAGCAGCCCTCCTAGCGGGGTGAACACCGGGGAGCTGTTTTTT. Protein product: CASSPPSGVNTGELFF. The variable domain in full, completed from reference TRBV7-9 and TRBJ2-2, reads DTGVSQNPRHKITKRGQNVTFRCDPISEHNRLYWYRQTLGQGPEFLTYFQNEAQLEKSRLLSDRFSAERPKGSFSTLEIQRTEQGDSAMYLCASSPPSGVNTGELFFGEGSRLTVL.

This rearrangement joins TRBV27 to TRBJ2-7; the D gene is possibly TRBD1 (5 bases). Germline CDR1 reads MNHEY; CDR2 reads SMNVEV (reference sequence). The germline V and J ends were trimmed by 0 bases and 4 bases, with 7 bases remaining between them. This CDR3 is 13 amino acids long. The CDR3 loop reads CASSLSKGYEQYF. The CDR3 coding sequence is TGTGCCAGCAGTTTATCGAAGGGGTACGAGCAGTACTTC.

The CDR3 sequence: CASSLAQVETQYF. Written as DNA, the CDR3 is TGTGCCAGCAGCTTAGCCCAGGTAGAGACCCAGTACTTC. The chain carries TRBV13 and TRBJ2-5; no clear D gene. Per germline, CDR1 PRHDT and CDR2 FYEKMQ (reference sequence). V lost 1 base and J 4 bases, leaving 7 bases between the germline ends. The CDR3 spans 13 residues.

The rearrangement joins TRBV6-5 to TRBJ2-7, with D unclear. The CDR3 sequence is 14 residues long. The V gene lost 3 bases and the J gene lost 1 base, with 10 bases spanning the gap. The germline CDR1 and CDR2 sequences are MNHEY and SVGAGI. DNA for the CDR3: TGTGCCAGCAGTTATGAGCCTAGTTCCTACGAGCAGTACTTC. Amino acid sequence: CASSYEPSSYEQYF.

The rearrangement uses TRBV11-2 and TRBJ1-2; TRBD1 matches at 9 bases. The V segment lost 4 bases and the J segment 3 bases; nucleotides outside the gene matches: 15. The CDR3 is 18 amino acids. Germline CDR1 reads SGHAT; CDR2 reads FQNNGV. The CDR3 region is CASSYKTTGGYEDYGYTF. In DNA form, the CDR3 reads TGTGCCAGCAGCTACAAGACGACAGGGGGTTATGAGGACTATGGCTACACCTTC.

The chain couples TRBV5-4 to TRBJ2-1; 12 bases line up with TRBD2. The CDR3 is 17 amino acids. The V segment lost 0 bases and the J segment 4 bases; nucleotides outside the gene matches: 5. The germline gives CDR1 SGHNT, CDR2 YYREEE (reference sequence). CDR3 in DNA: TGTGCCAGCAGCTTGGCCGGGGGGACTAGCGGGTACAATGAGCAGTTCTTC. The encoded protein is CASSLAGGTSGYNEQFF.

DNA of the CDR3: TGCGCCAGCAGCCAAGTGGTAATAGCCTACGAGCAGTACTTC. Its protein is CASSQVVIAYEQYF. The V and J genes are TRBV4-1 and TRBJ2-7; D gene ambiguous. Trimming shortened V by 1 base and J by 2 bases, and 9 bases separated the two germline ends. The CDR3 spans 14 residues. Germline lookup yields CDR1 MGHRA and CDR2 YSYEKL.

The V and J genes are TRBV6-5 and TRBJ2-7, with a tentative D call TRBD1 (5 bases). V dropped 5 bases and J dropped 0 bases, with 14 bases sitting between them. Germline loops: CDR1 MNHEY, CDR2 SVGAGI. The CDR3 spans 15 residues. The CDR3 loop is CASSLRYGASYEQYF. The CDR3 region has the DNA TGTGCCAGCAGTCTCCGTTATGGGGCCTCCTACGAGCAGTACTTC.

The count of this clone is one. The chain uses TRBV12-5 and TRBJ2-1, with no clear D. The ends were cut back, 7 bases at V and 0 bases at J, with 10 bases in the middle. The CDR3 has 14 residues. Germline-derived CDR1 and CDR2 are LGHNT and FRNRAP. This chain's CDR3 is CASVPASSYNEQFF. In nucleotides, the CDR3 is TGTGCTAGTGTGCCTGCTAGCTCCTACAATGAGCAGTTCTTC.

The chain employs TRBV5-1 and TRBJ2-1, with 7 bases aligning to TRBD2. Germline V lookup: CDR1 SGHRS, CDR2 YFSETQ. V shed 0 bases, J shed 0 bases, and the junction held 6 bases outside the gene matches. This CDR3 is built from 17 residues. The DNA of the CDR3 is TGCGCCAGCAGCTTGGTTGTGCGGGGGAGCTCCTACAATGAGCAGTTCTTC. It specifies CASSLVVRGSSYNEQFF.

The CDR3 coding sequence is TGTGCCAGCAGTGAAACAGAAGCCTACGAGCAGTACTTC. Protein sequence: CASSETEAYEQYF. The chain joins TRBV6-1 to TRBJ2-7, with D unresolved. The germline gives CDR1 MNHNS, CDR2 SASEGT. The CDR3 extends over 13 amino acids. Trimming shortened V by 2 bases and J by 2 bases, and 7 bases separated the two germline ends.

The chain carries TRBV10-3 and TRBJ2-7, with 10 bases matching TRBD2. V was clipped by 2 bases and J by 3 bases; unmatched bases: 7. Germline loops: CDR1 ENHRY, CDR2 SYGVKD. The CDR3 totals 16 residues. The CDR3 reads CAISEPIAGGFYEQYF. Written as DNA, the CDR3 is TGTGCCATCAGTGAGCCGATAGCGGGGGGTTTCTACGAGCAGTACTTC.

The gene calls are TRBV2 and TRBJ1-1; a possible D gene is TRBD1 (5 bases). Germline V gene data show CDR1 as SNHLY and CDR2 as FYNNEI. The CDR3 spans 14 residues. The V gene lost 4 bases and the J gene lost 6 bases, with 15 bases spanning the gap. In DNA, the CDR3 is TGTGCCAGCAGTGCAAATACAGGAGTCCCTGAAGCTTTCTTT. Translated: CASSANTGVPEAFF.

This clone was seen many times. The CDR3 region is CASSLAGRGRNEKLFF. The CDR3 bases are TGCGCCAGCAGCTTGGCCGGGAGGGGGCGTAATGAAAAACTGTTTTTT. The chain employs TRBV5-1 and TRBJ1-4; TRBD1 matches 7 bases. V dropped 0 bases and J dropped 4; count of bases not matched to a gene: 6. Germline V lookup: CDR1 SGHRS, CDR2 YFSETQ. This CDR3 has 16 residues.

The chain links TRBV6-1 to TRBJ1-5; D is ambiguous. Germline CDR1 and CDR2: MNHNS and SASEGT. The CDR3 is 14 amino acids. Trimming took off 7 bases at V and 1 base at J, with 11 bases between the two ends. The CDR3 is CASNREESNQPQHF. CDR3 in DNA: TGTGCCAGCAATAGGGAGGAAAGCAATCAGCCCCAGCATTTT.

The chain carries TRBV11-2 and TRBJ1-2; tentative D call: TRBD1 (5 bases). The CDR3 contains 16 residues. The V end was cut by 5 bases, the J end by 2 bases, with 18 bases between. In germline, CDR1 is SGHAT, CDR2 FQNNGV. CDR3 nucleotide sequence: TGTGCCAGCAGCCTCCACCCCAAGGCAGGGAACTATGGCTACACCTTC. Its protein is CASSLHPKAGNYGYTF.

This sequence joins TRBV7-2 and TRBJ2-3, with 9 bases identical to TRBD1. The V segment lost 3 bases and the J segment 5 bases; nucleotides outside the gene matches: 3. This CDR3 region has 14 residues. CDR1 SGHTA and CDR2 FQGNSA come from the germline V gene. As DNA, the CDR3 is TGTGCCAGCAGCTTGACAGGGGGTGGAGATACGCAGTATTTT. Translating it yields CASSLTGGGDTQYF.